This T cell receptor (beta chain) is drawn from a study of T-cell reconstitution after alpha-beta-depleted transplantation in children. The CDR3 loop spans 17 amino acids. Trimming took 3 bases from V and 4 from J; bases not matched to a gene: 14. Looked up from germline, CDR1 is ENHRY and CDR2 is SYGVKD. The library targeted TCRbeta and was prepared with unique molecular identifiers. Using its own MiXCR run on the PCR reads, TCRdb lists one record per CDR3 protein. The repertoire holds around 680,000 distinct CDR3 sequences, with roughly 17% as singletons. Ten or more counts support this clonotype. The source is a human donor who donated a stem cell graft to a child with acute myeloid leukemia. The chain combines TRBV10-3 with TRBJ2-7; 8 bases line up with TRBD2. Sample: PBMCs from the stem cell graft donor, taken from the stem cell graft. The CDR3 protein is CAISEVMGLVQQYEQYF. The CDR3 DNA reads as TGTGCCATCAGTGAAGTGATGGGACTAGTCCAGCAGTACGAGCAGTACTTC.